The T cell receptor beta chain described here comes from a study of shared clonotypes between healthy human individuals. Study results and caveats: Exclusively blood specimens were collected; tissue repertoires likely differ. When naive CD4 clonotypes were compared across several donors, around 5% were shared. Unshared clonotypes carried lower generation probabilities than those common to all four donors. Expectations were that clonotype sharing among donors would be affected by sequencing depth.

Assay used: immunoSEQ multiplex PCR; TCRdb lists only in-frame clones, some missing. The sample contains 2 million to 2.5 million clones, more than 85% of which appear only once. The CDR3 consists of 16 residues. Trimming shortened V by 3 bases and J by 7 bases, and 19 bases separated the two germline ends. In germline, CDR1 is ENHRY, CDR2 SYGVKD. Notes on this clone: No antigen is known for it.

Specimen: naive CD4+ T cells from PBMCs. Subset defined: CD45RA+ positively selected. The sequence was obtained from a man aged 18-30 years in good health. Some clones in this sample may be carry-over from other donors' samples. The genes are TRBV10-3 and TRBJ2-1; no definite D call. This CDR3 reads CAISEQGKSIINEQFF. CDR3 sequence (DNA): TGTGCCATCAGTGAACAAGGGAAGTCTATAATTAATGAGCAGTTCTTC.